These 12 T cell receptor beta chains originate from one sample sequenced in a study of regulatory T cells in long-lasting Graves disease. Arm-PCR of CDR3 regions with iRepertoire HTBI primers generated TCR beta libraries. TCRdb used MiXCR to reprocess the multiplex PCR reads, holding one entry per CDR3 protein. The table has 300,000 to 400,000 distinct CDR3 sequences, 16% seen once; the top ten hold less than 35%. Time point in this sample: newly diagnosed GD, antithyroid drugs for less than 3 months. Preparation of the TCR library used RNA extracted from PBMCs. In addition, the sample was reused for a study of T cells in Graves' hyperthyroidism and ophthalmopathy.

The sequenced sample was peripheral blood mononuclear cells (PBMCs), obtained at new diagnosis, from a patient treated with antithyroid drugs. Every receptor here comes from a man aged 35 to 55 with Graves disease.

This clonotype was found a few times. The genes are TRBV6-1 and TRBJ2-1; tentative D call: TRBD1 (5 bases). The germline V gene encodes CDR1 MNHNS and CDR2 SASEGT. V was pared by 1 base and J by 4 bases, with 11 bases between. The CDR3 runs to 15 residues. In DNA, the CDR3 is TGTGCCAGCAGTGAAGTGAAGGGGTTTTACAATGAGCAGTTCTTC. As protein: CASSEVKGFYNEQFF.

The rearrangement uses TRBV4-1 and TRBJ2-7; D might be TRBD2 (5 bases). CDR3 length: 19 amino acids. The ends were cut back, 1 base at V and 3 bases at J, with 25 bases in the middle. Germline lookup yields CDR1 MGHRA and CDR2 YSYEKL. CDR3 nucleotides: TGCGCCAGCAGCCAAGCCAACGTGCCCAGCGGTAGTTTCGACTACGAGCAGTACTTC. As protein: CASSQANVPSGSFDYEQYF.

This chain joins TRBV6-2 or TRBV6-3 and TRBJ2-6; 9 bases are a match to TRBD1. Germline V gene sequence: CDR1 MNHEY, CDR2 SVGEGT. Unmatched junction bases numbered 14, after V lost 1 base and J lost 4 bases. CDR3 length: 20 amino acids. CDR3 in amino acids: CASSYLFLRDRAPGANVLTF. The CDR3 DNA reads TGTGCCAGCAGTTACTTATTCCTTAGGGACAGGGCCCCCGGGGCCAACGTCCTGACTTTC.

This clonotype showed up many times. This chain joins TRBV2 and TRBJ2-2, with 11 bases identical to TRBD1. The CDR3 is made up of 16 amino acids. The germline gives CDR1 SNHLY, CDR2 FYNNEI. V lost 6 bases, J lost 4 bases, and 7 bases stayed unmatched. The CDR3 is CASRDRGRVGTGELFF. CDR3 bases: TGTGCCAGCAGGGACAGGGGGCGCGTCGGCACCGGGGAGCTGTTTTTT.

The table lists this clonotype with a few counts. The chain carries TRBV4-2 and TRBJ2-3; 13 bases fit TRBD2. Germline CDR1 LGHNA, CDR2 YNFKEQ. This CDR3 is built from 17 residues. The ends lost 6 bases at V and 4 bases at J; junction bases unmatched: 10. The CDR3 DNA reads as TGTGCCAGCAGAGACGCTACTAGCGGGGGGGCGTCAGATACGCAGTATTTT. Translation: CASRDATSGGASDTQYF.

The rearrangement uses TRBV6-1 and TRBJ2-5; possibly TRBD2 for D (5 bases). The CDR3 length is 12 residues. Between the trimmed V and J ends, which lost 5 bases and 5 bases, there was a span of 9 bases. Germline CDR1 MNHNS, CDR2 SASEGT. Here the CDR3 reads CASSRIAETQYF. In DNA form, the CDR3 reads TGTGCCAGCAGTCGAATAGCGGAGACCCAGTACTTC.

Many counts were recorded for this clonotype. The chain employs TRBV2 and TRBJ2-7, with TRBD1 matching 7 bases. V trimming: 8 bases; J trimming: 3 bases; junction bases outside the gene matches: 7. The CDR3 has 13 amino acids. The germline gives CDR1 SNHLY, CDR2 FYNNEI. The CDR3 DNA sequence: TGTGCCAGCGGCCGGGACAGAATCTACGAGCAGTACTTC. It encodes CASGRDRIYEQYF. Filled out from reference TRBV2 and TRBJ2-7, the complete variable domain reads EPEVTQTPSHQVTQMGQEVILRCVPISNHLYFYWYRQILGQKVEFLVSFYNNEISEKSEIFDDQFSVERPDGSNFTLKIRSTKLEDSAMYFCASGRDRIYEQYFGPGTRLTVT.

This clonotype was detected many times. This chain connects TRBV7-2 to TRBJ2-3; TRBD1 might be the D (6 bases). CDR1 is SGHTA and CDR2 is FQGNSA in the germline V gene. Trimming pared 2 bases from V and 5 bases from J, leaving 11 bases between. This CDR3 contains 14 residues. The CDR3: CASSLTGREDTQYF. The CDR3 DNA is TGTGCCAGCAGCTTAACAGGGCGCGAAGATACGCAGTATTTT.

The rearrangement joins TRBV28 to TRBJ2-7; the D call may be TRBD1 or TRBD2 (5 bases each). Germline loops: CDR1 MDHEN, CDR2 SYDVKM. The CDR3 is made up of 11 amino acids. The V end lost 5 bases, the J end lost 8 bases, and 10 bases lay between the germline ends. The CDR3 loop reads CASSKRGQQYF. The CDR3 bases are TGTGCCAGCAGTAAACGGGGACAGCAGTACTTC.

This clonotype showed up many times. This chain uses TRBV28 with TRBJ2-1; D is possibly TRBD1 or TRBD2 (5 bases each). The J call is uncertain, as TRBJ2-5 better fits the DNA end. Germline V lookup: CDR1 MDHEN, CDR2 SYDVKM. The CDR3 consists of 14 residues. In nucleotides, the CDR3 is TGTGCCAGCAGTTCCGGGACGGAGAATTGGACCCAGTACTTC. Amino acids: CASSSGTENWTQYF.

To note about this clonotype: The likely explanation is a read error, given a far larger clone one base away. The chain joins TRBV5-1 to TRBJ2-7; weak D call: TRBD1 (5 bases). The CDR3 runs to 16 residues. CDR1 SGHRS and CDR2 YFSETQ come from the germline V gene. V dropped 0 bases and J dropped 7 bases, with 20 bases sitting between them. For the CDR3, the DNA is TGCGCCAGCAGCTTGGGGTCAGGGTACCTCTCCAATGAGCAGTACTTC. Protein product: CASSLGSGYLSNEQYF.

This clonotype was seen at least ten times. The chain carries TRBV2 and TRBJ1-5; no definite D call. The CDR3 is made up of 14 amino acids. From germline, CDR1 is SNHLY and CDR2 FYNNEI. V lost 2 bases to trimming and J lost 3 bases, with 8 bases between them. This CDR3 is CASSESGYNQPQHF. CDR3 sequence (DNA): TGTGCCAGCAGTGAATCGGGGTACAATCAGCCCCAGCATTTT.